This T cell receptor beta chain was identified in a study of T cells in Graves' hyperthyroidism and ophthalmopathy. As for the study in general: Peripheral blood was taken when the disease was first diagnosed, before any treatment began. Broader study findings: Ophthalmopathy and stable hyperthyroidism were told apart by a 13 V-J model.

This clonotype was observed a few times. What it recognizes is unknown. TCR beta CDR3 sequences were amplified from RNA transcripts. HTBI primers were employed in a first-round RT-PCR of the TCR CDR3. TCRdb itself ran the multiplex PCR reads through MiXCR, one entry per CDR3 protein. The table records more than 300,000 distinct CDR3 sequences, approximately 17% of them present only once. The study based diagnoses on clinical symptoms, serum thyroxine and TRAb, thyroid ultrasound and orbital computed tomography. Germline V gives CDR1 SGHVS, CDR2 FQNEAQ. The CDR3 has 15 residues. The V end lost 5 bases, the J end lost 4 bases, and 14 bases lay between the germline ends.

Input material: blood. J is TRBJ2-2 and V is TRBV7-8; D may be TRBD2 (7 bases). The clonotype was recovered from a man younger than 30 with Graves' ophthalmopathy. CDR3 DNA: TGTGCCAGCAGCCCGGCCGGGGGGCGCACCGGGGAGCTGTTTTTT. It is translated as CASSPAGGRTGELFF.